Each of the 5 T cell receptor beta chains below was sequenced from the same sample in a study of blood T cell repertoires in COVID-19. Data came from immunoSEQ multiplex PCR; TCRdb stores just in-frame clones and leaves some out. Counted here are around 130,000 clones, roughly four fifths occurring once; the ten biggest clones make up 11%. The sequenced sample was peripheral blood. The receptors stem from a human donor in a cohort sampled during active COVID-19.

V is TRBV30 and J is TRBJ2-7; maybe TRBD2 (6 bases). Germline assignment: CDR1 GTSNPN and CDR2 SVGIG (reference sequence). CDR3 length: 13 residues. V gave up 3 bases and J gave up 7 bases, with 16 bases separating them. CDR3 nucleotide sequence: TGTGCCTGGAGCCGGGGGTCCCCCGGGGAGCAGTACTTC. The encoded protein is CAWSRGSPGEQYF.

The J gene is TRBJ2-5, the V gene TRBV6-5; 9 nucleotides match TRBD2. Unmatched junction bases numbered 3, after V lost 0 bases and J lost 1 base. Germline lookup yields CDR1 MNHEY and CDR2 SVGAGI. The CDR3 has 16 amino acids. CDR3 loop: CASSYSPSGVQETQYF. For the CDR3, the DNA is TGTGCCAGCAGTTACTCCCCTAGCGGGGTCCAAGAGACCCAGTACTTC.

CDR3 coding DNA: TGTGCCAGCAATGAGGGGGCGGATCTGAACACTGAAGCTTTCTTT. This codes for CASNEGADLNTEAFF. The rearrangement links TRBV9 to TRBJ1-1, with 7 nucleotides matching TRBD1. This CDR3 is 15 amino acids long. V dropped 6 bases and J dropped 0; count of bases not matched to a gene: 8. Germline loops: CDR1 SGDLS, CDR2 YYNGEE.

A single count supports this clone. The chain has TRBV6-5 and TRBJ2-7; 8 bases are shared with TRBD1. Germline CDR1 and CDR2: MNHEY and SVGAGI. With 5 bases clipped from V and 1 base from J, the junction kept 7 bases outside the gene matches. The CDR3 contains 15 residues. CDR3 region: CASSKDRDLSYEQYF. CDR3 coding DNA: TGTGCCAGCAGTAAGGACAGGGATTTATCCTACGAGCAGTACTTC.

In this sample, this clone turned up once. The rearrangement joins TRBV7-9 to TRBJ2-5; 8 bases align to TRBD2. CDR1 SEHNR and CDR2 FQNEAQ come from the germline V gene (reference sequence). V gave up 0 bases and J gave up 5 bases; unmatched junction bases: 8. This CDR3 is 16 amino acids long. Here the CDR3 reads CASSLATGGGIETQYF. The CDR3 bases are TGTGCCAGCAGCTTAGCTACGGGAGGGGGAATTGAGACCCAGTACTTC. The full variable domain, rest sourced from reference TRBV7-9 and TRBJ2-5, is DTGVSQNPRHKITKRGQNVTFRCDPISEHNRLYWYRQTLGQGPEFLTYFQNEAQLEKSRLLSDRFSAERPKGSFSTLEIQRTEQGDSAMYLCASSLATGGGIETQYFGPGTRLLVL.